Described below is a single TCR beta chain sequence and its context. The CDR3 runs to 16 residues. Germline CDR1 reads GTSNPN; CDR2 reads SVGIG (reference sequence). Unmatched junction bases numbered 8, after V lost 2 bases and J lost 8 bases. This sample was included in a study of technical replicates of blood from several donors. Clones were read by immunoSEQ multiplex PCR, and TCRdb kept only the in-frame ones, dropping some. The sample records approximately 15,000 clones, around 82% being singletons. This TCR came from a human donor in good health. The sample consisted of PBMCs. This rearrangement joins TRBV30 to TRBJ2-4, with 14 nucleotides matching TRBD2. CDR3 sequence reads: CAWSIGLAGGSHIQYF. CDR3 coding DNA: TGTGCCTGGAGTATCGGACTAGCGGGAGGATCGCACATTCAGTACTTC.